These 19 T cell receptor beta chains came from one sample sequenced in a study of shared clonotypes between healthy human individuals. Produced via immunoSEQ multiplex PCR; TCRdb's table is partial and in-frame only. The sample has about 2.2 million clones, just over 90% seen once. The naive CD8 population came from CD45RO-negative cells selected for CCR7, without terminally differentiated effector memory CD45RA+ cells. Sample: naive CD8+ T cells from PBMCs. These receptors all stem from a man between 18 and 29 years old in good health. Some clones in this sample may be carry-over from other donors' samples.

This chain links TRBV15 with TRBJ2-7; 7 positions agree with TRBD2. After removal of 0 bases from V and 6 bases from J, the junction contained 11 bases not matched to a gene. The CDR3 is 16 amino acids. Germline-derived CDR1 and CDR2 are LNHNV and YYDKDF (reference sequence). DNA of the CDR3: TGTGCCACCAGCAGAGATCGGGAGACTAGCTTCCTCGAGCAGTACTTC. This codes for CATSRDRETSFLEQYF.

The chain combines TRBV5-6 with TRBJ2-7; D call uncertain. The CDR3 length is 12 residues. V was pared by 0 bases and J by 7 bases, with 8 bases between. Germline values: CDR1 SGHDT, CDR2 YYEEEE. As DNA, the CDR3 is TGTGCCAGCAGCTTGGAGGGATGGGAGCAGTACTTC. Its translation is CASSLEGWEQYF.

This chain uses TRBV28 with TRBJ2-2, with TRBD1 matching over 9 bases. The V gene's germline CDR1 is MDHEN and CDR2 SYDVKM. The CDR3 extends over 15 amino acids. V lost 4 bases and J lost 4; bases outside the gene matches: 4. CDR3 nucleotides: TGTGCCAGCAGTTGGACAGGGGAGAGCACCGGGGAGCTGTTTTTT. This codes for CASSWTGESTGELFF.

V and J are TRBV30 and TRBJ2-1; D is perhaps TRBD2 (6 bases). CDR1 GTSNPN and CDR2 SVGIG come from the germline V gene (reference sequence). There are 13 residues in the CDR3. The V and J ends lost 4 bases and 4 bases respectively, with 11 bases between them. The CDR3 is CAWISGPYNEQFF. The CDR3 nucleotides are TGTGCCTGGATTAGCGGTCCTTACAATGAGCAGTTCTTC.

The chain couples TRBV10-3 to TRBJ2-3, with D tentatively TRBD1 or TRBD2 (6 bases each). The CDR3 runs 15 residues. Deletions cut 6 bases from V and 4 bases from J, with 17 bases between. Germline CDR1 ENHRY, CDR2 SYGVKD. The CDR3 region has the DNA TGTGCCATCAGGTCGGGGGCTGGAGTGCCAGATACGCAGTATTTT. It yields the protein CAIRSGAGVPDTQYF.

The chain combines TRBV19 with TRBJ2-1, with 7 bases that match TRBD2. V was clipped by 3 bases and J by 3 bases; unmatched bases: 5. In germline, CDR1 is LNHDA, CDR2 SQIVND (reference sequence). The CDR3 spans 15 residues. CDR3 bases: TGTGCCAGTAGTATCTCGCCTAGCGGCTACAATGAGCAGTTCTTC. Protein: CASSISPSGYNEQFF.

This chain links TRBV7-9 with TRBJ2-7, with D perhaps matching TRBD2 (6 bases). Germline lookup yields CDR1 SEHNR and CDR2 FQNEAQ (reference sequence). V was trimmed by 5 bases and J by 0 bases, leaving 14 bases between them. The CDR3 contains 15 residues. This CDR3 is CASSRGSRSSYEQYF. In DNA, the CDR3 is TGTGCCAGCAGCCGGGGGAGCAGGAGCTCCTACGAGCAGTACTTC.

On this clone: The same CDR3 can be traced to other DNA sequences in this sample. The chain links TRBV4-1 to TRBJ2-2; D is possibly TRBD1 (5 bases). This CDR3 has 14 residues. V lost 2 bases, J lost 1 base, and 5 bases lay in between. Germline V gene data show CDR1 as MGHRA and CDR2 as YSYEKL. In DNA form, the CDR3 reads TGCGCCAGCAGCCAAAGGGGGAACACCGGGGAGCTGTTTTTT. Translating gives CASSQRGNTGELFF.

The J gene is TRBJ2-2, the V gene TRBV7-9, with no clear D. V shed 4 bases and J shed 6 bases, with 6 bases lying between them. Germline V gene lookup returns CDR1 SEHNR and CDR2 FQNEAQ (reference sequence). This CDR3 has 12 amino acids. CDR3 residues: CASSSQAGELFF. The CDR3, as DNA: TGTGCCAGCAGCTCCCAGGCCGGGGAGCTGTTTTTT. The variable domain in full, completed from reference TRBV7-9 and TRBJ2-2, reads DTGVSQNPRHKITKRGQNVTFRCDPISEHNRLYWYRQTLGQGPEFLTYFQNEAQLEKSRLLSDRFSAERPKGSFSTLEIQRTEQGDSAMYLCASSSQAGELFFGEGSRLTVL.

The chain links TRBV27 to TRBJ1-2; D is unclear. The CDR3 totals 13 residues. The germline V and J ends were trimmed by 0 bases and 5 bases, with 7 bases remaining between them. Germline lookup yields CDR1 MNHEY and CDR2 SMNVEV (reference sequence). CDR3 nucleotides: TGTGCCAGCAGTTTATCGTCTGAGTATGGCTACACCTTC. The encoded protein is CASSLSSEYGYTF.

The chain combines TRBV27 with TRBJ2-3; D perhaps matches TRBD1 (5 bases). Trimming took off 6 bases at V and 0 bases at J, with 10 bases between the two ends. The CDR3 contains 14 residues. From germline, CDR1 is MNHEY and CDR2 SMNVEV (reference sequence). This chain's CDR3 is CASSDRQSTDTQYF. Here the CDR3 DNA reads TGTGCCAGCAGCGACCGACAGAGCACAGATACGCAGTATTTT.

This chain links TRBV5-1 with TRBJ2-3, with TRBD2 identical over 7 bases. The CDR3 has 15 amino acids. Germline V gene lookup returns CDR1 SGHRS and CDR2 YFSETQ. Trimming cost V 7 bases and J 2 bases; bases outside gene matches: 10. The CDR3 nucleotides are TGCGCCAGCGGAGCCGGGACTACAGTCACAGATACGCAGTATTTT. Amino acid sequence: CASGAGTTVTDTQYF.

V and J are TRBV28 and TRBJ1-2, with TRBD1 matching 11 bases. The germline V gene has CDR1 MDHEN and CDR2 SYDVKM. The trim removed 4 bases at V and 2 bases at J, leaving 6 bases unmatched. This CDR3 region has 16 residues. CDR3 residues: CASSSSGTGGNYGYTF. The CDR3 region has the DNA TGTGCCAGCAGTTCCTCCGGGACAGGGGGGAACTATGGCTACACCTTC.

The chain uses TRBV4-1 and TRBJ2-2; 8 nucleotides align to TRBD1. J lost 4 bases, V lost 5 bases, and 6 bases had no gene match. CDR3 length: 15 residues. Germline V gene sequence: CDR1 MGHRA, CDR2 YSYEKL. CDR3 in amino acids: CASSSRGQSTGELFF. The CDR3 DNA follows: TGCGCCAGCAGCTCCAGGGGGCAAAGCACCGGGGAGCTGTTTTTT.

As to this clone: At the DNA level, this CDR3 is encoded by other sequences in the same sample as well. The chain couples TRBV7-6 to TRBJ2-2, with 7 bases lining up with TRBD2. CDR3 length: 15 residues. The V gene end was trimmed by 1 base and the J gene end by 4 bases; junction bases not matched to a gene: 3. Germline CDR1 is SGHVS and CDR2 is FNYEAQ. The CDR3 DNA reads TGTGCCAGCAGCTTAGGGTCTAGCGGCACCGGGGAGCTGTTTTTT. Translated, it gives CASSLGSSGTGELFF.

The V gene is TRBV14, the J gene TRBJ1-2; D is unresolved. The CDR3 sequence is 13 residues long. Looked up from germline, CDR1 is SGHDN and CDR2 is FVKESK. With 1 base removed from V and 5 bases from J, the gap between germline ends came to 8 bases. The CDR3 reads CASSQVRGYGYTF. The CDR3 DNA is TGTGCCAGCAGCCAAGTAAGAGGGTATGGCTACACCTTC.

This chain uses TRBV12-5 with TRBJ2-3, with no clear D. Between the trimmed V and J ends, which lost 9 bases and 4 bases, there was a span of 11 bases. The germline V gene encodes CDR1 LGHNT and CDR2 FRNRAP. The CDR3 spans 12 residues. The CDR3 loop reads CASYSTPDTQYF. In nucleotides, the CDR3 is TGTGCTAGCTATTCGACCCCAGATACGCAGTATTTT. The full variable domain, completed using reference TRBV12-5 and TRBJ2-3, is DARVTQTPRHKVTEMGQEVTMRCQPILGHNTVFWYRQTMMQGLELLAYFRNRAPLDDSGMPKDRFSAEMPDATLATLKIQPSEPRDSAVYFCASYSTPDTQYFGPGTRLTVL.

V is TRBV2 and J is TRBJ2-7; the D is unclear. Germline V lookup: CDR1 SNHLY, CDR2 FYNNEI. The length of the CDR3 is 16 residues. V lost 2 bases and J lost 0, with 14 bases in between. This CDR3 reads CASSESLLGDSYEQYF. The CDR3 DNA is TGTGCCAGCAGTGAATCGCTGCTTGGAGACTCCTACGAGCAGTACTTC.

The CDR3 nucleotides are TGTGCCAGCAGTTACCGTCGGACAGCCCACAATGAGCAGTTCTTC. It codes for CASSYRRTAHNEQFF. The chain is built from TRBV27 and TRBJ2-1; D is possibly TRBD1 (6 bases). The CDR3 consists of 15 residues. CDR1 and CDR2 from the germline V gene are MNHEY and SMNVEV (reference sequence). Trimming removed 4 bases at V and 5 bases at J, with 15 bases between.